These 23 T cell receptor beta chains originate from one sample sequenced in a study of shared clonotypes between healthy human individuals. TCRdb's table, derived via immunoSEQ multiplex PCR, lists solely in-frame clones and lacks some. The repertoire consists of about 680,000 clones, with around four fifths occurring once and the leading ten covering around 1.8%. Sample: memory CD4+ T cells sorted from blood. The subset is: CD45RA-negative fraction. All receptors derive from a woman under 40 in good health.

About this clone: This could be a read error, since a much larger clone is one nucleotide away. The V and J genes are TRBV7-3 and TRBJ1-1, with D unclear. V lost 4 bases to trimming and J lost 1 base, with 7 bases between them. The CDR3 is 13 residues long. Germline CDR1 and CDR2: SGHTA and FQGTGA. The CDR3 sequence: CASSSQRNTEAFF. As DNA, the CDR3 is TGTGCCAGCAGCTCCCAGAGGAACACTGAAGCTTTCTTT.

This chain uses TRBV25-1 with TRBJ2-7; D is unresolved. This CDR3 contains 12 residues. Trimming left V 3 bases short and J 3 bases short, with 6 bases between. Germline assignment: CDR1 MGHDK and CDR2 SYGVNS. The CDR3 spells CASSEKGYEQYF. CDR3 coding DNA: TGTGCCAGCAGTGAGAAGGGCTACGAGCAGTACTTC.

This clone was observed a single time. The chain employs TRBV7-3 and TRBJ2-1; D could derive from TRBD1 or TRBD2 (6 bases each). Trimming stripped 5 bases from V and 4 bases from J, with 9 bases between. This CDR3 is 13 amino acids long. Germline V lookup: CDR1 SGHTA, CDR2 FQGTGA. The CDR3 region is CASSQGGYNEQFF. The CDR3 DNA follows: TGTGCCAGCAGCCAAGGGGGGTACAATGAGCAGTTCTTC.

The gene calls are TRBV5-6 and TRBJ2-6; TRBD1 is a possible D gene (5 bases). CDR3 size: 18 residues. CDR1 is SGHDT, CDR2 YYEEEE, per germline. Trimming left V 1 base short and J 0 bases short, with 14 bases between. The DNA of the CDR3 is TGTGCCAGCAGCTTGTGGGCAGGGTATTCCTCTGGGGCCAACGTCCTGACTTTC. Residues: CASSLWAGYSSGANVLTF. Supplemented by reference TRBV5-6 and TRBJ2-6, the full variable domain reads DAGVTQSPTHLIKTRGQQVTLRCSPKSGHDTVSWYQQALGQGPQFIFQYYEEEERQRGNFPDRFSGHQFPNYSSELNVNALLLGDSALYLCASSLWAGYSSGANVLTFGAGSRLTVL.

This rearrangement joins TRBV6-5 to TRBJ1-5; D is unresolved. The CDR3 contains 15 residues. The germline V gene encodes CDR1 MNHEY and CDR2 SVGAGI. V lost 6 bases and J lost 1, with 13 bases in between. CDR3 sequence reads: CASRIDGGSNQPQHF. Here the CDR3 DNA reads TGTGCCAGCAGGATAGACGGTGGGAGCAATCAGCCCCAGCATTTT.

The rearrangement links TRBV15 to TRBJ2-1; the D gene could be TRBD1 or TRBD2 (6 bases each). Germline values: CDR1 LNHNV, CDR2 YYDKDF (reference sequence). There are 16 residues in the CDR3. Trimming shortened V by 0 bases and J by 1 base, and 10 bases separated the two germline ends. In DNA, the CDR3 is TGTGCCACCAGCAGAGATAGGGGGGTGTCCTACAATGAGCAGTTCTTC. This gives the protein CATSRDRGVSYNEQFF.

The chain employs TRBV5-1 and TRBJ2-7; 9 nucleotides align to TRBD2. CDR3 size: 17 residues. V trimming: 0 bases; J trimming: 2 bases; junction bases outside the gene matches: 9. CDR1 is SGHRS and CDR2 is YFSETQ in the germline V gene. The chain's CDR3 is CASSLEPPGLATYEQYF. The CDR3 nucleotides read TGCGCCAGCAGCTTGGAGCCTCCGGGACTAGCCACCTACGAGCAGTACTTC.

The chain combines TRBV7-2 with TRBJ1-2; 8 positions agree with TRBD1. V lost 6 bases, J lost 8 bases, and 8 bases stayed unmatched. The CDR3 is made up of 13 amino acids. Per germline, CDR1 SGHTA and CDR2 FQGNSA. The CDR3 DNA reads as TGTGCCAGCAGTCGCCTCAGGGGGCTGGGCTACACCTTC. Translated: CASSRLRGLGYTF.

The chain carries TRBV19 and TRBJ2-1; 9 bases are shared with TRBD2. J lost 13 bases, V lost 6 bases, and 22 bases had no gene match. The CDR3 runs 17 residues. Germline V gives CDR1 LNHDA, CDR2 SQIVND (reference sequence). This CDR3 is CASSKSWGGRAGNLQFF. The CDR3 coding sequence is TGTGCCAGTAGCAAATCATGGGGCGGGAGGGCCGGTAATCTACAGTTCTTC.

This clone has a single count. A far larger clone is one nucleotide away, so this likely arose from a read error. This CDR3 fails to terminate in the conserved phenylalanine or tryptophan, so it likely reflects a read error. The rearrangement links TRBV6-1 to TRBJ1-1; D gene ambiguous. Trimming left V 5 bases short and J 1 base short, with 8 bases between. The CDR3 consists of 13 residues. From germline, CDR1 is MNHNS and CDR2 SASEGT. CDR3: CASSRYANTEAFL. CDR3 DNA sequence: TGTGCCAGCAGTCGATATGCGAACACTGAAGCTTTCCTT.

V usage is TRBV27 and J usage is TRBJ1-1; D is perhaps TRBD1 (6 bases). The CDR3 length is 18 residues. Trimming took 5 bases from V and 0 from J, leaving 22 bases between them. Germline V gives CDR1 MNHEY, CDR2 SMNVEV (reference sequence). The CDR3 DNA reads as TGTGCCAGCAGTGCCTCCCGGGGAACAGGGAAGATGAACACTGAAGCTTTCTTT. Amino acids: CASSASRGTGKMNTEAFF.

The chain employs TRBV29-1 and TRBJ2-7, with a possible D match to TRBD2 (6 bases). CDR3 size: 14 residues. V shed 2 bases and J shed 6 bases, with 17 bases lying between them. The germline gives CDR1 SQVTM, CDR2 ANQGSEA. As DNA, the CDR3 is TGCAGCGTTGAAAGTCGGGGGTCCCCCCGCGAGCAGTACTTC. It encodes CSVESRGSPREQYF.

The V gene is TRBV7-3, the J gene TRBJ2-1, with D perhaps matching TRBD2 (5 bases). Germline loops: CDR1 SGHTA, CDR2 FQGTGA. This CDR3 contains 13 residues. Trimming shortened V by 5 bases and J by 5 bases, and 10 bases separated the two germline ends. The CDR3 bases are TGTGCCAGCAGCACGGACTGGGACAATGAGCAGTTCTTC. It encodes CASSTDWDNEQFF.

CDR3 sequence: CASRLAGGGTDTQYF. The CDR3 nucleotides read TGTGCCAGCAGGCTAGCGGGAGGGGGCACAGATACGCAGTATTTT. The rearrangement links TRBV28 to TRBJ2-3; 12 nucleotides agree with TRBD2. Germline V gene sequence: CDR1 MDHEN, CDR2 SYDVKM. Losses at the gene ends were 6 bases for V and 1 base for J; bases not matched to a gene: 2. The CDR3 is 15 amino acids.

This clone has more than one count but fewer than ten. The rearrangement joins TRBV7-2 to TRBJ2-3; 7 bases match TRBD2. J was trimmed by 5 bases and V by 2 bases; bases with no gene match: 4. The CDR3 is 14 amino acids. Looked up from germline, CDR1 is SGHTA and CDR2 is FQGNSA. The CDR3 nucleotides are TGTGCCAGCAGCTTATCACGCGGGGGAGATACGCAGTATTTT. Residues: CASSLSRGGDTQYF.

This rearrangement joins TRBV5-1 to TRBJ2-1, with TRBD2 matching 9 bases. This CDR3 region has 15 residues. CDR1 and CDR2 from the germline V gene are SGHRS and YFSETQ. V lost 5 bases and J lost 7; bases outside the gene matches: 10. CDR3 in DNA: TGCGCCAGCAGAACGGTAGCGGGAGAGGAGAATGAGCAGTTCTTC. As protein: CASRTVAGEENEQFF. The full variable domain, rest sourced from reference TRBV5-1 and TRBJ2-1, is KAGVTQTPRYLIKTRGQQVTLSCSPISGHRSVSWYQQTPGQGLQFLFEYFSETQRNKGNFPGRFSGRQFSNSRSEMNVSTLELGDSALYLCASRTVAGEENEQFFGPGTRLTVL.

This clone was seen once. The chain has TRBV7-3 and TRBJ1-3; the D is unclear. The CDR3 totals 19 residues. CDR1 and CDR2 (germline): SGHTA, FQGTGA. Deletions cut 7 bases from V and 0 bases from J, with 25 bases between. The CDR3 DNA reads TGTGCCAGCACCGACGGCGGGGTGAATTGGACCTTCTCTGGAAACACCATATATTTT. This translates into CASTDGGVNWTFSGNTIYF.

This clone was recorded many times. The chain links TRBV25-1 to TRBJ2-7; D is perhaps TRBD1 or TRBD2 (5 bases each). V lost 5 bases and J lost 3, with 14 bases in between. The CDR3 consists of 14 residues. The germline CDR1 and CDR2 sequences are MGHDK and SYGVNS. CDR3 in amino acids: CASSLGDRSYEQYF. The DNA for the CDR3 is TGTGCCAGCAGTCTGGGGGACCGAAGCTACGAGCAGTACTTC.

This clone has a handful of counts. This chain connects TRBV14 to TRBJ1-1, with D possibly matching TRBD1 (5 bases). CDR3 size: 13 residues. V was cut by 5 bases and J by 3 bases, with 10 bases left in between. Germline CDR1 is SGHDN and CDR2 is FVKESK. The chain's CDR3 is CASSWTQDTEAFF. CDR3 in DNA: TGTGCCAGCAGCTGGACACAGGACACTGAAGCTTTCTTT. The full variable domain, its missing parts supplied by reference TRBV14 and TRBJ1-1, is EAGVTQFPSHSVIEKGQTVTLRCDPISGHDNLYWYRRVMGKEIKFLLHFVKESKQDESGMPNNRFLAERTGGTYSTLKVQPAELEDSGVYFCASSWTQDTEAFFGQGTRLTVV.

This chain uses TRBV5-1 with TRBJ1-1; 9 positions agree with TRBD1. Looked up from germline, CDR1 is SGHRS and CDR2 is YFSETQ. This CDR3 spans 16 amino acids. The junction had 4 bases not matched to a gene; V was cut back by 0 bases and J by 1 base. CDR3 in amino acids: CASSLAPGQGNTEAFF. CDR3 nucleotides: TGCGCCAGCAGCTTGGCACCGGGACAGGGGAACACTGAAGCTTTCTTT.

This clone came up once. The CDR3 nucleotides read TGTGCCAGCAGTCCGCAGACACCTTCAAGGGGCTACACCTTC. Protein sequence: CASSPQTPSRGYTF. The chain links TRBV28 to TRBJ1-2; D unclear. CDR1 and CDR2 from the germline V gene are MDHEN and SYDVKM. This CDR3 has 14 amino acids. The ends were cut back, 5 bases at V and 8 bases at J, with 18 bases in the middle.

The V call is TRBV28, the J call TRBJ2-3; 9 bases line up with TRBD2. Per germline, CDR1 MDHEN and CDR2 SYDVKM. This CDR3 has 19 amino acids. V trimming: 1 base; J trimming: 0 bases; junction bases outside the gene matches: 11. In nucleotides, the CDR3 is TGTGCCAGCAGTTTATACCCCGGGGAGCGGGAGGCCAGCACAGATACGCAGTATTTT. Translating gives CASSLYPGEREASTDTQYF. Together with reference TRBV28 and TRBJ2-3, the CDR3 gives the full variable domain: DVKVTQSSRYLVKRTGEKVFLECVQDMDHENMFWYRQDPGLGLRLIYFSYDVKMKEKGDIPEGYSVSREKKERFSLILESASTNQTSMYLCASSLYPGEREASTDTQYFGPGTRLTVL.

This chain's CDR3 is CASSLGPDRGYTF. CDR3 DNA sequence: TGTGCCAGCAGCTTAGGCCCTGATAGGGGCTACACCTTC. The chain has TRBV7-9 and TRBJ1-2, with D unclear. This CDR3 has 13 residues. The germline V gene encodes CDR1 SEHNR and CDR2 FQNEAQ (reference sequence). V was trimmed by 1 base and J by 8 bases, leaving 11 bases between them.